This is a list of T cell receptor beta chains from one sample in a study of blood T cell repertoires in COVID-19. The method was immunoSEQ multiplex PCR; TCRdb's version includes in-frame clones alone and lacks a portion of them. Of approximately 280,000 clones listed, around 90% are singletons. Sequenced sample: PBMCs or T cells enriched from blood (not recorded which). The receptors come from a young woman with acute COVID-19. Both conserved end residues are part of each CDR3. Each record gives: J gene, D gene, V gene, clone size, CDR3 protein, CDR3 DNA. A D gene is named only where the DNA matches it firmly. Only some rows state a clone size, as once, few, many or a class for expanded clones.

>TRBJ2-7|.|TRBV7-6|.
CASSSQPEDEQYF
TGTGCCAGCAGCTCTCAACCAGAGGATGAGCAGTACTTC
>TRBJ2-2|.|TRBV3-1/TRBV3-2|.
CASSQRREGGNTGELFF
TGTGCCAGCAGCCAGAGGAGAGAGGGAGGGAACACCGGGGAGCTGTTTTTT
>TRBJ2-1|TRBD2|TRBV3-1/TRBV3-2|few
CASSRGGLAGDTCFF
TGTGCCAGCAGCCGGGGGGGACTAGCGGGAGATACTTGTTTCTTC
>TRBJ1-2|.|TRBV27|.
CASSLSYSYGYTF
TGTGCCAGCAGTTTATCGTACTCTTATGGCTACACCTTC
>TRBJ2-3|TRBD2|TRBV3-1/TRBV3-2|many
CASSRSGRGGTDTQYF
TGTGCCAGCAGCCGCAGCGGGAGAGGCGGCACAGATACGCAGTATTTT
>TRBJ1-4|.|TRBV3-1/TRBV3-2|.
CASSRGATNEKLFF
TGTGCCAGCAGTCGGGGGGCAACTAATGAAAAACTGTTTTTT
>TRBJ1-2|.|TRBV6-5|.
CASKGGEAPNYGYTF
TGTGCCAGCAAGGGTGGGGAGGCCCCTAACTATGGCTACACCTTC
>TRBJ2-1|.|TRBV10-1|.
CASREIPGHGNYYNEQFF
TGCGCCAGCAGGGAGATCCCGGGACACGGGAACTACTACAATGAGCAGTTCTTC
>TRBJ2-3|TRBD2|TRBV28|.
CASSFGGVSADTQYF
TGTGCCAGCAGTTTCGGGGGGGTGTCGGCAGATACGCAGTATTTT
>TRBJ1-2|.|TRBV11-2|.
CASRRPGTRNYGYTF
TGTGCCAGCAGACGTCCCGGGACAAGGAACTATGGCTACACCTTC
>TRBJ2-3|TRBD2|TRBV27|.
CASSSASGSLTDTQYF
TGTGCCAGCAGTTCGGCTAGCGGGAGCCTCACAGATACGCAGTATTTT
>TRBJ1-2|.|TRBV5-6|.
CASSLFHRVYGYTF
TGTGCCAGCAGCTTATTTCACAGAGTCTATGGCTACACCTTC
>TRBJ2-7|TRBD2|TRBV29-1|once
CSVAGLAGGPGPYEQYF
TGCAGCGTTGCGGGGCTAGCGGGAGGGCCTGGGCCCTACGAGCAGTACTTC
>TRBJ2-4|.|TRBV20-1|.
CSASGADSQNIQYF
TGCAGTGCTAGTGGGGCGGACAGCCAAAACATTCAGTACTTC
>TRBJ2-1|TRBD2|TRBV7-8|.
CASSRTSGYNEQFF
TGTGCCAGCAGCCGGACTAGCGGCTACAATGAGCAGTTCTTC
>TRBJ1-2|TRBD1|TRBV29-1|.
CSVRGQGVGYTF
TGCAGCGTGAGGGGACAGGGGGTTGGCTACACCTTC
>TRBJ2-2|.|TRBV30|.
CAWDKNTGELFF
TGTGCCTGGGACAAGAACACCGGGGAGCTGTTTTTT
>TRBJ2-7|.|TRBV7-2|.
CASSPLDRSYEQYF
TGTGCCAGCAGCCCCTTGGATCGGAGCTACGAGCAGTACTTC
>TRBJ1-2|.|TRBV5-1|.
CASSTDSYGYTF
TGCGCCAGCAGCACGGACAGCTATGGCTACACCTTC
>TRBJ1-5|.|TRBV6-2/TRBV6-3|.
CASSPDRQRYGNQPQHF
TGTGCCAGCAGTCCCGACCGACAACGTTATGGCAATCAGCCCCAGCATTTT
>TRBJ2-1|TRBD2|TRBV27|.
CASISLAGVNEQFF
TGTGCCAGCATATCATTAGCGGGAGTCAATGAGCAGTTCTTC
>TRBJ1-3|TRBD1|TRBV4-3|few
CASSPKGLTGFTGNTIYF
TGCGCCAGCAGCCCCAAAGGCCTGACAGGGTTTACTGGAAACACCATATATTTT
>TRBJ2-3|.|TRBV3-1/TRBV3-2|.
CASSQGLDTQYF
TGTGCCAGCAGCCAAGGGCTGGATACGCAGTATTTT
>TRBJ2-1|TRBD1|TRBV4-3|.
CASSRGTGVYNEQFF
TGCGCCAGCAGCCGAGGGACAGGGGTCTACAATGAGCAGTTCTTC
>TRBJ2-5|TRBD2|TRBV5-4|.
CASSLQTSGRFTQYF
TGTGCCAGCAGCTTGCAGACTAGCGGGAGGTTCACCCAGTACTTC
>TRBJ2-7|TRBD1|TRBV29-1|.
CSVRLGTGLSEQYF
TGCAGCGTTCGTCTCGGGACAGGGTTGAGCGAGCAGTACTTC
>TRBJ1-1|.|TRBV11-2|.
CASRGIGGRNTEAFF
TGTGCCAGCAGGGGAATTGGGGGCAGGAACACTGAAGCTTTCTTT
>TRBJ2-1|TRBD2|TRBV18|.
CASIRTSGTNEQFF
TGTGCCAGCATTCGGACTAGCGGGACCAATGAGCAGTTCTTC
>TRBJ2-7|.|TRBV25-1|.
CASSEILSGSYEQYF
TGTGCCAGCAGTGAAATCCTTAGCGGCTCCTACGAGCAGTACTTC
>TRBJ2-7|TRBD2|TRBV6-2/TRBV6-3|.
CASSYPTGTISYEQYF
TGTGCCAGCAGTTACCCCACCGGGACTATCTCCTACGAGCAGTACTTC
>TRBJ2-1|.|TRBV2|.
CASSAEDEQFF
TGTGCCAGCAGTGCGGAGGATGAGCAGTTCTTC
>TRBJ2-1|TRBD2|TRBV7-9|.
CASSSQRGSSYNEQFF
TGTGCCAGCAGCTCACAGCGGGGGAGCTCCTACAATGAGCAGTTCTTC
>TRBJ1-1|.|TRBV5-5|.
CASSLLAGLTEAFF
TGTGCCAGCAGCCTACTGGCAGGGCTCACTGAAGCTTTCTTT
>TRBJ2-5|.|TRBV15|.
CATSRDLGTGQETQYF
TGTGCCACCAGCAGAGATCTGGGCACAGGACAAGAGACCCAGTACTTC
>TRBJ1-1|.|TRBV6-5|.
CASSTDGQNFEAFF
TGTGCCAGCAGTACCGATGGACAGAATTTCGAAGCTTTCTTT
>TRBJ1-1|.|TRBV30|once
CAWSVGGAGTEAFF
TGTGCCTGGAGTGTAGGTGGGGCTGGCACTGAAGCTTTCTTT
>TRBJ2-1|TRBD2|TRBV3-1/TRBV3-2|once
CASSLGTSTYNEQFF
TGTGCCAGCAGCCTCGGGACTAGCACCTACAATGAGCAGTTCTTC
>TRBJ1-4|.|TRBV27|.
CASTSYRQANEKLFF
TGTGCCAGCACTTCCTACCGACAGGCTAATGAAAAACTGTTTTTT
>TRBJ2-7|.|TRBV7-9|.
CASSPPGRQGHRVF
TGTGCCAGCAGCCCACCGGGACGGCAGGGGCATCGGGTCTTC
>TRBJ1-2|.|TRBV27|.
CASSLSGAGYGYTF
TGTGCCAGCAGTTTATCCGGAGCGGGCTATGGCTACACCTTC
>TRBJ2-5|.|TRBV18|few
CASSPLTQETQYF
TGTGCCAGCTCACCCCTAACCCAAGAGACCCAGTACTTC
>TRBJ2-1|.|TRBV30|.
CAWNPWTAYNEQFF
TGTGCCTGGAATCCTTGGACAGCTTACAATGAGCAGTTCTTC
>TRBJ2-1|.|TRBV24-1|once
CATSDSAVAGSYNEQFF
TGTGCCACCAGTGACTCCGCAGTCGCGGGAAGCTACAATGAGCAGTTCTTC
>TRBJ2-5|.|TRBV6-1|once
CASSEYVFGQSGETQYF
TGTGCCAGCAGTGAATATGTCTTTGGACAGTCAGGAGAGACCCAGTACTTC
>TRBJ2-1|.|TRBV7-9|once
CASSRDRVGGYEQFF
TGTGCCAGCAGCCGCGACCGGGTAGGAGGGTATGAGCAGTTCTTC
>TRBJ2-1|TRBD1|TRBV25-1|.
CASTRTGDLNEQFF
TGTGCCAGCACCCGGACAGGGGATTTGAATGAGCAGTTCTTC
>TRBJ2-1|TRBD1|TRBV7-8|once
CASSYRRDRERNEQFF
TGTGCCAGCAGCTACCGCCGGGACAGGGAGCGCAATGAGCAGTTCTTC
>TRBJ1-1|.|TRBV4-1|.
CASSQVIIWTVPMEAFF
TGCGCCAGCAGCCAAGTTATCATCTGGACAGTCCCCATGGAAGCTTTCTTT
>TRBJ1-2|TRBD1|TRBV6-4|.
CASRPRTGGNYGYTF
TGTGCCAGCAGACCTCGGACAGGGGGAAACTATGGCTACACCTTC
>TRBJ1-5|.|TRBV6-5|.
CASSYGGPFSNQPQHF
TGTGCCAGCAGTTATGGGGGCCCATTTAGCAATCAGCCCCAGCATTTT
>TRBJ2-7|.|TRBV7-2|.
CASRGHIESSYEQYF
TGTGCCAGCAGGGGACACATAGAGTCGTCCTACGAGCAGTACTTC
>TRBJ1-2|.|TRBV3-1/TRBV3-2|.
CASSQDRGYAPTF
TGTGCCAGCAGCCAAGATCGGGGGTACGCTCCCACCTTC
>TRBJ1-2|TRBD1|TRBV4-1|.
CASSQVRQGTKDGYTF
TGCGCCAGCAGCCAAGTCAGACAGGGGACTAAGGATGGCTACACCTTC
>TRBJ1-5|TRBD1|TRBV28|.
CASSFLQGNQPQHF
TGTGCCAGCAGTTTCCTACAGGGGAATCAGCCCCAGCATTTT
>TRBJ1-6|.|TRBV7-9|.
CASSLVGRGNSPLHF
TGTGCCAGCAGCTTAGTTGGCAGGGGAAATTCACCCCTCCACTTT
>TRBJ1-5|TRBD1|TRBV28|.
CAIAFRGVRQPQHF
TGTGCCATTGCGTTCAGGGGGGTTCGTCAGCCCCAGCATTTT